A selection of T cell receptor beta chains follows, all from one sample in a study of blood T cells in healthy people across ages. Via MiXCR, TCRdb re-called the 5' RACE reads, giving one row per CDR3 protein. In the table there are over 700,000 distinct CDR3 sequences, around half of which are singletons. The specimen sequenced was blood. Every receptor here comes from a man at least 80 years old in good health. Each CDR3 is given with its conserved first and last residue. A D gene is named only where the DNA matches it firmly. The listing skips clone size in some rows; elsewhere it reads once, few, many or a size class.

j_gene	v_gene	abundance	d_gene	CDR3nt	CDR3aa
TRBJ1-4	TRBV7-9	once	TRBD1	TGTGCCAGCAGCACAGGACAGGGGTATGAAAAACTGTTTTTT	CASSTGQGYEKLFF
TRBJ2-1	TRBV20-1	NA	NA	TGCAGTGCTAGAGCCAGGCGGAAGACGTTCTTC	CSARARRKTFF
TRBJ2-7	TRBV4-2	NA	NA	TGTGCCAGCAGCCAAGGTTGGGCAGGGATAAGCTCCTACGAGCAGTACTTC	CASSQGWAGISSYEQYF
TRBJ2-5	TRBV2	NA	NA	TGTGCCAGTAACAGGGAGACCCAAGAGACCCAGTACTTC	CASNRETQETQYF
TRBJ2-1	TRBV7-8	few	NA	TGTGCCAGCAGCCACGCCGAGGGGTCCTACAATGAGCAGTTCTTC	CASSHAEGSYNEQFF
TRBJ2-7	TRBV27	NA	TRBD1	TGTGCCAGCAGTTCGGACAGGGTGGGCTACGAGCAGTACTTC	CASSSDRVGYEQYF
TRBJ2-7	TRBV28	few	NA	TGTGCCAGCAGTTCCCCACCTAGCATTCTCTACGAGCAGTACTTC	CASSSPPSILYEQYF
TRBJ2-3	TRBV7-2	NA	TRBD2	TGTGCCAGCAGCAGACTAGCGGCCCCCACGGGATACGCGTATTTT	CASSRLAAPTGYAYF
TRBJ2-2	TRBV12-3/TRBV12-4	NA	NA	TGTGCCAGCAGCGAAGGGGGGAGCACCGGGGAGCTGTTTTTT	CASSEGGSTGELFF
TRBJ2-1	TRBV25-1	NA	NA	TGTGCCAGCAGTGAGGGACAACCGTACCAAGAGACCCAGTTCTTC	CASSEGQPYQETQFF
TRBJ2-5	TRBV7-9	NA	TRBD1	TGTGCCAGCGGGGGACAGGGGGACCAAGAGACCCAGTACTTC	CASGGQGDQETQYF
TRBJ1-5	TRBV4-1	NA	NA	TGCGCCAGCAGAACGGGGGCCACAGACTCGAATCAGCCCCAGCATTTT	CASRTGATDSNQPQHF
TRBJ2-7	TRBV5-1	NA	NA	TGCGCCAGCAGCAGGGACGGTATATCCTACGAGCAGTACTTC	CASSRDGISYEQYF
TRBJ1-6	TRBV18	NA	NA	TGTGCCAGCTCACCAGACCTGCAGGCGGCCCTCCACTTT	CASSPDLQAALHF
TRBJ1-1	TRBV20-1	NA	NA	TGCAGTGCTAGAGATCGGGTGGGGTCCACTGAAGCTTTCTTT	CSARDRVGSTEAFF
TRBJ2-5	TRBV5-1	NA	TRBD2	TGCGCCAGCAGCCAGGGCCCGACGGGGGGACAAGAGACCCAGTACTTC	CASSQGPTGGQETQYF
TRBJ2-1	TRBV20-1	NA	TRBD2	TGCAGTGCCACTCCTCCCGGGACTAGCGGGAGATCTGAGCAGTTCTTC	CSATPPGTSGRSEQFF
TRBJ2-7	TRBV29-1	NA	NA	TGCAGCGTTTGGGGTTACGAGCAGTACTTC	CSVWGYEQYF
TRBJ2-7	TRBV20-1	NA	TRBD1	TGCAGTGCTAAGACGACAGGGAACAACTACGAGCAGTACTTC	CSAKTTGNNYEQYF
TRBJ2-1	TRBV6-6	many	NA	TGTGCCAGCAGTTCCCCGGAACGTAGTGAGCAGTTCTTC	CASSSPERSEQFF
TRBJ2-7	TRBV25-1	NA	TRBD1	TGTGCCAGCAGGCCGGACAGGTCCTCCTACGAGCAGTACTTC	CASRPDRSSYEQYF
TRBJ2-7	TRBV6-5	NA	NA	TGTGCCAGCAGTCGTCCGGGCCTCGAGGCCTACGAGCAGTACTTC	CASSRPGLEAYEQYF
TRBJ2-3	TRBV9	few	TRBD2	TGTGCCAGCAGCGACAATCTGCGGGAGCACCTAGATACGCAGTATTTT	CASSDNLREHLDTQYF
TRBJ2-5	TRBV6-5	NA	NA	TGTGCCAGCAGTTACAGTCTGAGGGAGACCCAGTACTTC	CASSYSLRETQYF
TRBJ2-5	TRBV7-9	NA	NA	TGTGCCAGCAGCTTAAACTCCCGGGGCAGGCCAGAAGAGACCCAGTACTTC	CASSLNSRGRPEETQYF
TRBJ1-6	TRBV7-8	NA	NA	TGTGCCAGCCAGCGACGGGACACCGAACGCTCACCCCTCCACTTT	CASQRRDTERSPLHF
TRBJ2-1	TRBV20-1	NA	NA	TGCAGTGGCGCAGCGGCTTCCTACAATGAGCAGTTCTTC	CSGAAASYNEQFF
TRBJ2-1	TRBV7-2	NA	NA	TGTGCCAGCAGCTTAGTAGGAGGGGCCTCCTACGATGAGCAGTTCTTC	CASSLVGGASYDEQFF
TRBJ2-1	TRBV5-1	few	TRBD2	TGCGCCAGCAGCTTGGCCGTACTAGCGGGAGGACGTTGGGATGAGCAGTTCTTC	CASSLAVLAGGRWDEQFF
TRBJ2-7	TRBV2	many	TRBD2	TGTGCCAGCAGCGTAGCGGGAGCTTCCTACGAGCAGTACTTC	CASSVAGASYEQYF
TRBJ2-7	TRBV5-1	few	NA	TGCGCCAGCAGCGTAACCGACGACTACGAGCAGTACTTC	CASSVTDDYEQYF
TRBJ2-5	TRBV5-1	few	NA	TGCGCCAGCAGCCCGGCGGGGACACGTCAAGAGACCCAGTACTTC	CASSPAGTRQETQYF
TRBJ1-4	TRBV29-1	NA	NA	TGCAGCATTGTAGGTGAAAAACTGTTTTTT	CSIVGEKLFF
TRBJ2-7	TRBV6-5	many	NA	TGTGCCAGCAGTTACCTTTACGAGCAGTACTTC	CASSYLYEQYF
TRBJ2-5	TRBV5-1	few	TRBD1	TGCGCCAGCAGCAAAGGCACAGGGGTGGCGGAGACCCAGTACTTC	CASSKGTGVAETQYF
TRBJ2-1	TRBV29-1	few	NA	TGCAGCGTTGGGCTGAGCTCCTACAATGAGCAGTTCTTC	CSVGLSSYNEQFF
TRBJ2-7	TRBV27	few	TRBD2	TGTGCCAGCAGAAATGCGGGACTAGCGAACGAGCAGTACTTC	CASRNAGLANEQYF
TRBJ2-7	TRBV20-1	NA	NA	TGCAGTGCTAGTCCGGCGGGGTCCTACGAGCAGTACTTC	CSASPAGSYEQYF
TRBJ1-2	TRBV9	NA	TRBD1	TGTGCCAGCAGCCCACCCGGGGACAGGGGAGTCACCTTC	CASSPPGDRGVTF
TRBJ2-3	TRBV27	few	NA	TGTGCCAGCAGTCCCTTAAGGAGTGCCGCGGAACACAGATACGCGTATTTT	CASSPLRSAAEHRYAYF
TRBJ2-1	TRBV4-2	NA	TRBD1	TGTGCCAGCAGCCAACCCACACAGGGGGTCGCGTCCTACAATGAGCAGTTCTTC	CASSQPTQGVASYNEQFF
TRBJ2-7	TRBV7-3	few	TRBD2	TGTGCCAGCAGCTCGGGACTAACCAATGAGCAGTACTTC	CASSSGLTNEQYF
TRBJ2-5	TRBV29-1	NA	TRBD1	TGCAGCGGGAAAAAGGGGACAGGGGGCGTTTACAATGAGCAGTACTTT	CSGKKGTGGVYNEQYF
TRBJ2-7	TRBV7-2	NA	NA	TGTGCCAGCAGCTTAGTACCGAGCTCCTACGAGCAGTACTTC	CASSLVPSSYEQYF
TRBJ2-6	TRBV24-1	NA	NA	TGTGCCACCAGCACGACAGGCCCCTCTGGGGCCAACGTCCTGACTTTC	CATSTTGPSGANVLTF
TRBJ2-1	TRBV20-1	NA	NA	TGCAGTGCTTGGTCATGGGAGGCCTCCTACAATGAGCAGTTCTTC	CSAWSWEASYNEQFF
TRBJ2-7	TRBV29-1	many	NA	TGCAGCGTTGAAGATCCAAACAAGTCCTACGAGCAGTACTTC	CSVEDPNKSYEQYF
TRBJ2-7	TRBV20-1	NA	TRBD2	TGCAGTGCTAGAGATGTAGCGGGGTCCTACAATGAGCAGTACTTC	CSARDVAGSYNEQYF
TRBJ2-7	TRBV20-1	NA	TRBD2	TGCAGTGCTAGGACTAGCGGGTTCTCCTACGAGCAGTACTTC	CSARTSGFSYEQYF
TRBJ2-1	TRBV4-1	few	NA	TGCGCCAGCAGCCAAGATCCGGGCGGAAGCTACAATGAGCAGTTCTTC	CASSQDPGGSYNEQFF
TRBJ2-3	TRBV11-2	NA	TRBD2	TGTGCCAGCAGCACCCTAGCGGGAGGCCGAAGAGACGCGTATTTT	CASSTLAGGRRDAYF
TRBJ2-4	TRBV7-3	few	TRBD1	TGTGCCAGCAGCAACACAGGGGGCACTTTGGACATTCAGTACTTC	CASSNTGGTLDIQYF
TRBJ2-3	TRBV28	NA	TRBD2	TGTGCCAGCTCGAAAGCGGGAGTAGCAGATACGCAGTATTTT	CASSKAGVADTQYF
TRBJ1-6	TRBV18	NA	NA	TGTGCCAGCTCACCAATTGGCCAGGGTGATTCACCCCTCCACTTT	CASSPIGQGDSPLHF
TRBJ1-5	TRBV10-2	few	NA	TGCGCCAGCCAACTCGGCGGTCAGCCCCAGCATTTT	CASQLGGQPQHF
TRBJ2-7	TRBV28	many	NA	TGCGCCAGCAGCTCAACAGGGAGCTCCTACGAGCAGTACTTC	CASSSTGSSYEQYF
TRBJ2-2	TRBV7-2	NA	TRBD1	TGTGCCAGCAGCTTAGGTGCACAGGGGCTCGGGGAGCTGTTTTTT	CASSLGAQGLGELFF